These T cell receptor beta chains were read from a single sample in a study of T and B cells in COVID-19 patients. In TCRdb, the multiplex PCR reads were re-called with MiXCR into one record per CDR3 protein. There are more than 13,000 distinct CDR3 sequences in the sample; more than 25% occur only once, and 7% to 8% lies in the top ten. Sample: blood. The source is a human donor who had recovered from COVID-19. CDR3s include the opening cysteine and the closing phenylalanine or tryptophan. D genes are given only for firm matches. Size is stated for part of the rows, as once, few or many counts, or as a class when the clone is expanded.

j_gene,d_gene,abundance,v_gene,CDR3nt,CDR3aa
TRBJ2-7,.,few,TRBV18,TGTGCCAGCTCACCAGCCGGGACCCTCGTCGAGCAGTACTTC,CASSPAGTLVEQYF
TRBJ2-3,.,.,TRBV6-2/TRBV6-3,TGTGCCAGCAGTTACGACACCGGGGCGGCGACAGATACGCAGTATTTT,CASSYDTGAATDTQYF
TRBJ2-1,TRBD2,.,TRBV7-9,TGTGCCAGCAGCGGGGGGACTAGCGGGGGCTACAATGAGCAGTTCTTC,CASSGGTSGGYNEQFF
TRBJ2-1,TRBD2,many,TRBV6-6,TGTGCCAGCAGCGCAGCTAGCGGGGCATACAATGAGCAGTTCTTC,CASSAASGAYNEQFF
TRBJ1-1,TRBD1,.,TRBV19,TGTGCCTCTCAAGCCGGGACAGGGAATCGGGGAGCTTTCTTT,CASQAGTGNRGAFF
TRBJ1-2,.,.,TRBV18,TGTGCCAGCTCCCCCGACAGGAGTGTGGGCTACACCTTC,CASSPDRSVGYTF
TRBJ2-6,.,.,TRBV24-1,TGTGCCACCAGTGATCCGGCGATCTCTGGGGCCAACGTCCTGACTTTC,CATSDPAISGANVLTF
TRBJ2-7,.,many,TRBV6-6,TGTGCCAGCAGTTGGCTTGATTCATCCTACGAGCAGTACTTC,CASSWLDSSYEQYF
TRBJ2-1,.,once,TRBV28,TGTGCCAGCAGTTTCCCGAGCTCCTACAATGAGCAGTTCTTC,CASSFPSSYNEQFF
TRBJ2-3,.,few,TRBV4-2,TGTGCCAGCAGCTATACCTTATTTAGCGGTTCTAGCACAGATACGCAGTATTTT,CASSYTLFSGSSTDTQYF
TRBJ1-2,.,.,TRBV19,TGTGCCAGTAGTATATCCCCGAGCAGAAACTATGGCTACACCTTC,CASSISPSRNYGYTF
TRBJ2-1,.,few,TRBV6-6,TGTGCCAGCAGTTACGGGCAGGGGATCAATGAGCAGTTCTTC,CASSYGQGINEQFF
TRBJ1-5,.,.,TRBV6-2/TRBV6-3,TGTGCCAGCACCCAAAAGGGGTCGCAGGGTCAGCCCCAGCATTTT,CASTQKGSQGQPQHF
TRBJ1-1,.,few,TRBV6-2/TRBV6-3,TGTGCCAGTACCTCATACTTGCGAGGCCTGGGCACTGAAGCTTTCTTT,CASTSYLRGLGTEAFF
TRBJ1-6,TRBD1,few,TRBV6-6,TGTGCCAGTGGAGGGGGCCTTTACAATTCACCCCTCCACTTT,CASGGGLYNSPLHF
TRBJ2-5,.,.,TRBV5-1,TGCGCCAGCAGCTTTGAGGAGAGATTGGAGACCCAGTACTTC,CASSFEERLETQYF
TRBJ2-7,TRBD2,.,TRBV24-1,TGTGCCACCAGTGTTATCCCGGGACTAGCGCCTCTCGAGCAGTACTTC,CATSVIPGLAPLEQYF
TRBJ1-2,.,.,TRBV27,TGTGCCAGCAGTCACGACAGTAAAAACTATGGCTACACCTTC,CASSHDSKNYGYTF
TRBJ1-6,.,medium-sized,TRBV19,TGTGCCAGTTGCTACGGCTCTAGGAATTCACCCCTCCACTTT,CASCYGSRNSPLHF
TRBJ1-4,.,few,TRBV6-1,TGTGCCAGCAGCCGGGGGCGGGCTAATGAAAAACTGTTTTTT,CASSRGRANEKLFF
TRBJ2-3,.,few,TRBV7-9,TGTGCCGGCGCCTTTCGTGCAGGGATGTCAGATACGCAGTATTTT,CAGAFRAGMSDTQYF
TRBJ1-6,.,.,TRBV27,TGTGCCAGCAGTTCGGGGGGGCCCCTCCACTTT,CASSSGGPLHF
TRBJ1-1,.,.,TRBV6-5,TGTGCCAGCAGTTACACCGAGGGACGGATAAGGAACACTGAAGCTTTCTTT,CASSYTEGRIRNTEAFF
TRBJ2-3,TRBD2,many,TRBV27,TGTGCCAGCAGTTTACCAGGGACTAGCGGTAGCACAGATACGCAGTATTTT,CASSLPGTSGSTDTQYF
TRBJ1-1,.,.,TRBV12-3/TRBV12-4,TGTGCCAGCAGTTACGGGAGAGCGGTGAACACTGAAACTTTCTTT,CASSYGRAVNTETFF
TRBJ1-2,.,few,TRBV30,TGTGCCTGGAGTCGAGGGTATGGCTACACCTTC,CAWSRGYGYTF
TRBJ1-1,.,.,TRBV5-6,TGTGCCAGCAGCTTAGGCAGGGCGAGCACTGAAGCTTTCTTT,CASSLGRASTEAFF
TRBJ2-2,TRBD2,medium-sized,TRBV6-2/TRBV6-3,TGTGCCAGCAGTTACCTAGCGGGGGGGACCGGGGAGCTGTTTTTT,CASSYLAGGTGELFF